Below, one T cell receptor beta chain is given with its context. Its antigen is not yet known. Per-base quality was not reported, and no clone a single base away is much larger than it. This sample stems from a study of T cell responses to AZD1222 COVID-19 vaccine listed by TCRdb under 2021. In the study overall: TCR sequencing was performed for 230 to 250 trial participants, of whom about 200 were given two doses of AZD1222 and around 25 were given two doses of MenACWY control vaccine. Trial participants were enrolled by age into subgroups of 18-55, 56-69 and 70-plus years, and about 150, 27 and 61 TCR-sequenced participants, respectively, were included in these subgroups. Overall results and qualifications from the work: The whole spike protein was spanned by vaccine-associated CD4 TCRs, and dominant responses were seen in regions 160-218 and 743-854. Spike-specific TCR breadth and depth rose significantly after two AZD1222 doses compared with day 0 and with MenACWY recipients. Nearly half of unique spike-specific TCRs reportedly recognized epitopes outside regions mutated in the B.1.351 and B.1.1.7 variants. Conclusions about previously exposed vaccinees were limited because only six or seven AZD1222 recipients were SARS-CoV-2 seropositive at baseline. Because no day 14 peak-response samples were available, repertoires were characterized only after the peak T cell response. The 56-69-year group was small, and its depth increase did not reach significance, likely because of low power. Participants were mostly white British, with more females than males. The authors suggested clonal diversity may have been underestimated.

The germline V gene encodes CDR1 KGHDR and CDR2 SFDVKD. Taken from cysteine to phenylalanine, the CDR3 has 11 residues. This entry keeps only the CDR3 DNA: 33 bases, framed from base 1. A distance of 7 bases separates the germline ends of V and J, which lose 5 bases and 9 bases respectively. The CDR3 regions of human TCRbeta chains were analyzed by immunosequencing. As for the original processing: TCRs in the repertoires were matched against a reference library of SARS-CoV-2-specific TCRs that had been generated with the MIRA antigen-specificity platform. Breadth was defined as the fraction of unique TCRs that were SARS-CoV-2-associated. Depth was defined as the fraction of total T cells that were SARS-CoV-2-associated. Using the MIRA data, each spike-specific TCR was assigned both to the spike region to which the TCR was reactive and to a CD4 or CD8 class. Log10-transformed breadth and depth values were compared by one-way ANOVA with Sidak's multiple comparisons tests. TCRdb limited this immuneACCESS table to in-frame rearrangements with V and J called. A share of clones is missing; checked studies link under half to unresolved V genes, and the rest is unexplained. Clone size and the V and J calls come from that table; the DNA yielded D and trimming. The sample table holds 150,000 to 200,000 clones, of which roughly 94% were seen once. Clones ranked in the top ten supply roughly 4.6% of the sample.

The time point label corresponds to: about 28 days (+/-7) after the second vaccine dose. AZD1222 recipients given second doses at about 4 weeks or at about 12 weeks were pooled, since spike-specific TCR depth and breadth were not found to differ between the two schedules. The vaccinee samples were drawn from two UK trials, COV001 and COV002, one of which was a single-blind randomized controlled phase 2/3 trial testing AZD1222 (ChAdOx1 nCoV-19) in healthy adults. For TCRbeta chain sequencing, PBMC samples from trial participants were taken at day 0 and at day 28 after the second dose. This receptor was obtained from an adult who received the AZD1222 COVID-19 vaccine. This chain joins TRBV24-1 to TRBJ2-1; the D segment cannot be called with confidence. The sequencing used peripheral blood, collected 28 days after the second AZD1222 dose. The nucleotide sequence is TGTGCCACCAGTGGGGTCTCTGAGCAGTTCTTC. This gives the protein CATSGVSEQFF.